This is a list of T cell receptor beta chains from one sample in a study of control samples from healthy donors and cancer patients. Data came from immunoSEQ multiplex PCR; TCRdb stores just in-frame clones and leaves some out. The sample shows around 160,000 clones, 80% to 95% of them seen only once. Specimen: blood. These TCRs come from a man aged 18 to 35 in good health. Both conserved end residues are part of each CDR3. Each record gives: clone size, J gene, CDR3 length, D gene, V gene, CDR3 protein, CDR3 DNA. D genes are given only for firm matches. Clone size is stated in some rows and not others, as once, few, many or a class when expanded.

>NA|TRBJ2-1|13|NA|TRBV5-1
CASSTGIYNEQFF
TGCGCCAGCAGCACAGGAATCTACAATGAGCAGTTCTTC
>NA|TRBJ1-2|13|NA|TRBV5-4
CASSLEGRKGYTF
TGTGCCAGCAGCTTGGAAGGAAGAAAGGGCTACACCTTC
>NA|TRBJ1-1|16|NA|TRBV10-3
CAISPGSSWVNTEAFF
TGTGCCATCAGTCCAGGGTCAAGTTGGGTGAACACTGAAGCTTTCTTT
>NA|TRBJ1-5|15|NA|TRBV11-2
CASSLEAVSNQPQHF
TGTGCCAGCAGCTTAGAGGCCGTTAGCAATCAGCCCCAGCATTTT
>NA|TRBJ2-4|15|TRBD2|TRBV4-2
CASSQGLAGKNIQYF
TGTGCCAGCAGCCAAGGGCTAGCGGGCAAAAACATTCAGTACTTC
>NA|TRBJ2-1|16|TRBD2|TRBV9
CASSADPGLAADEQFF
TGTGCCAGCAGCGCAGATCCGGGACTAGCGGCTGATGAGCAGTTCTTC
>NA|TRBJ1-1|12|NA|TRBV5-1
CASQDTNTEAFF
TGCGCCAGTCAGGACACGAACACTGAAGCTTTCTTT
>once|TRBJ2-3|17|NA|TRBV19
CASSIDRGAASTDTQYF
TGTGCCAGTAGTATAGATCGTGGAGCGGCTAGCACAGATACGCAGTATTTT
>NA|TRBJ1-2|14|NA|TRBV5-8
CASSLSERSIGYTF
TGTGCCAGCAGCTTGTCTGAGCGCTCTATCGGCTACACCTTC
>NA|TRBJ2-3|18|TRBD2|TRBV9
CASSPRTSGGPSTDTQYF
TGTGCCAGCAGCCCCCGGACTAGCGGGGGACCTAGCACAGATACGCAGTATTTT
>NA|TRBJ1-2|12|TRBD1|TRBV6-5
CASSSGGGGYTF
TGTGCCAGCAGTTCAGGGGGTGGGGGCTACACCTTC
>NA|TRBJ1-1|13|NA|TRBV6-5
CASSAVLNTEAFF
TGTGCCAGCAGCGCGGTCCTGAACACTGAAGCTTTCTTT